These 12 T cell receptor beta chains share one sample of origin, sequenced in a study of cytomegalovirus exposure and HLA in healthy donors. With 60 Vbeta and 13 Jbeta primers, the PCR was carried out. Using immunoSEQ multiplex PCR, the repertoire was profiled, and TCRdb retains in-frame clones only, with some absent. The sample yields about 160,000 clones, approximately 78% seen once. The sequenced sample was PBMCs. These TCRs come from a woman in her thirties in good health and CMV-seropositive.

The gene calls are TRBV4-3 and TRBJ1-5, with unresolved D. Trimming took 0 bases from V and 4 from J, leaving 10 bases between them. Germline CDR1 and CDR2: LGHNA and YSLEER. The CDR3 is 15 residues long. The CDR3 DNA reads as TGCGCCAGCAGCCAAGATAACAAGTTAAATCAGCCCCAGCATTTT. Residues: CASSQDNKLNQPQHF.

The V gene is TRBV14, the J gene TRBJ2-3; 9 positions agree with TRBD2. Trimming removed 4 bases from V and 5 bases from J; junction bases left unmatched: 10. Germline V gives CDR1 SGHDN, CDR2 FVKESK. The CDR3 is 16 amino acids. This CDR3 is CASSRVAGAWGDTQYF. In nucleotides, the CDR3 is TGTGCCAGCAGCCGAGTAGCGGGGGCCTGGGGAGATACGCAGTATTTT.

The gene calls are TRBV14 and TRBJ2-2, with TRBD1 matching 9 bases. In germline, CDR1 is SGHDN, CDR2 FVKESK. V lost 0 bases to trimming and J lost 7 bases; unmatched junction nucleotides: 9. CDR3 size: 17 residues. For the CDR3, the DNA is TGTGCCAGCAGCCAAGATCCCCCTGGACAGGGGAACGGGGAGCTGTTTTTT. Protein product: CASSQDPPGQGNGELFF.

This clone turned up a few times. The J gene is TRBJ2-1, the V gene TRBV7-9; 14 positions match TRBD2. After removal of 4 bases from V and 8 bases from J, the junction contained 16 bases not matched to a gene. This CDR3 contains 19 residues. Germline V gene lookup returns CDR1 SEHNR and CDR2 FQNEAQ (reference sequence). Here the CDR3 reads CASSWGLTSGGARPDEQFF. DNA of the CDR3: TGTGCCAGCAGCTGGGGTTTGACTAGCGGGGGGGCGAGACCCGATGAGCAGTTCTTC.

This clone was observed a handful of times. The chain joins TRBV28 to TRBJ1-1; no firm D call. The CDR3 spans 12 residues. Germline CDR1 reads MDHEN; CDR2 reads SYDVKM. V was pared by 6 bases and J by 1 base, with 6 bases between. Here the CDR3 DNA reads TGTGCCAGCAGCGGGTGGAACACTGAAGCTTTCTTT. It specifies CASSGWNTEAFF.

The chain uses TRBV10-3 and TRBJ1-2; D is unresolved. Germline CDR1 is ENHRY and CDR2 is SYGVKD. CDR3 size: 13 residues. With 4 bases removed from V and 2 bases from J, the gap between germline ends came to 8 bases. As DNA, the CDR3 is TGTGCCATCAGTGTCCAGGAAAACTATGGCTACACCTTC. It encodes CAISVQENYGYTF.

The chain links TRBV19 to TRBJ2-7; 10 nucleotides align to TRBD1. The length of the CDR3 is 14 residues. With V trimmed by 5 bases and J by 3 bases, 4 bases remained unmatched. Germline loops: CDR1 LNHDA, CDR2 SQIVND (reference sequence). The CDR3: CASSSRDRGYEQYF. CDR3 nucleotides: TGTGCCAGTAGTTCACGGGACAGGGGCTACGAGCAGTACTTC.

This chain links TRBV4-3 with TRBJ2-3; 11 positions agree with TRBD1. After removal of 3 bases from V and 3 bases from J, the junction contained 5 bases not matched to a gene. The CDR3 extends over 16 amino acids. Germline values: CDR1 LGHNA, CDR2 YSLEER. This chain's CDR3 is CASSHPGQGGTDTQYF. CDR3 in DNA: TGCGCCAGCAGCCATCCGGGACAGGGGGGGACAGATACGCAGTATTTT.

The chain uses TRBV4-3 and TRBJ2-3; 8 bases are shared with TRBD2. CDR3 length: 17 amino acids. V was pared by 1 base and J by 3 bases, with 9 bases of the junction left unmatched. Looked up from germline, CDR1 is LGHNA and CDR2 is YSLEER. CDR3 DNA: TGCGCCAGCAGCCAAGTCGTCGGGGGGGCCGGGACAGATACGCAGTATTTT. Protein product: CASSQVVGGAGTDTQYF.

This chain connects TRBV6-1 to TRBJ1-6; no definite D call. Trimming shortened V by 11 bases and J by 1 base, and 9 bases separated the two germline ends. Germline lookup yields CDR1 MNHNS and CDR2 SASEGT. This CDR3 is 13 amino acids long. Here the CDR3 reads CAVRGSYNSPLHF. The CDR3 nucleotides are TGTGCCGTGCGGGGATCCTATAATTCACCCCTCCACTTT.

The chain carries TRBV7-3 and TRBJ1-6; D possibly corresponds to TRBD1 (5 bases). Trimming removed 2 bases from V and 3 bases from J, with 11 bases in between. CDR1 and CDR2 from the germline V gene are SGHTA and FQGTGA. This CDR3 region has 16 residues. CDR3 residues: CASSLGGGSYNSPLHF. CDR3 in DNA: TGTGCCAGCAGCTTAGGGGGAGGAAGCTATAATTCACCCCTCCACTTT.

This rearrangement joins TRBV7-9 to TRBJ1-6; a possible D gene is TRBD1 (5 bases). This CDR3 comprises 15 residues. CDR1 is SEHNR, CDR2 FQNEAQ, per germline (reference sequence). The ends were cut back, 1 base at V and 7 bases at J, with 11 bases in the middle. As DNA, the CDR3 is TGTGCCAGCAGCTTAGATCAGGGTTGGAATTCACCCCTCCACTTT. Translation: CASSLDQGWNSPLHF.